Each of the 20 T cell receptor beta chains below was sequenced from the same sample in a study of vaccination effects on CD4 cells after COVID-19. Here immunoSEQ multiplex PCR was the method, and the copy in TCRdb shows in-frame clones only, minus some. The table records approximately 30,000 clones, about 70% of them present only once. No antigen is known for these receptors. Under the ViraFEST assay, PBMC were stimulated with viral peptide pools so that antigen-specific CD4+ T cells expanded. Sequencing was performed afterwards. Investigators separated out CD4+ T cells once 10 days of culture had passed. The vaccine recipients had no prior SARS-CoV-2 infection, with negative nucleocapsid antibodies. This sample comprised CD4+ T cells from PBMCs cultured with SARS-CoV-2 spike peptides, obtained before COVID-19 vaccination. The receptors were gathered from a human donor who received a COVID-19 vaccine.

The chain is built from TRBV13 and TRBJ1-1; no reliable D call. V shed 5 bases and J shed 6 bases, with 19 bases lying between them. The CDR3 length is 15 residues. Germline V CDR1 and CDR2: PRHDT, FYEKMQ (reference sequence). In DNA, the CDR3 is TGTGCCAGCAGCCCACGGACCTACACGGACGCTGAAGCTTTCTTT. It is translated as CASSPRTYTDAEAFF.

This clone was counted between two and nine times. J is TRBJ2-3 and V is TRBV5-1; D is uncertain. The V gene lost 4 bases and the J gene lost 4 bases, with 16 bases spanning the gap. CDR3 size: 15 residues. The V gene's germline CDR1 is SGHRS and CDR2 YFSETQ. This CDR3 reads CASSDGSLAADTQYF. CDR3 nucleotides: TGCGCCAGCAGCGACGGGTCCCTCGCGGCAGATACGCAGTATTTT.

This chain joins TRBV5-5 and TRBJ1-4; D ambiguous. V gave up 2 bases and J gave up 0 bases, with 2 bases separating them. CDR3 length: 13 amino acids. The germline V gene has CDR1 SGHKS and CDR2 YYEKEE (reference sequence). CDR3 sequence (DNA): TGTGCCAGCAGCTTACCAACTAATGAAAAACTGTTTTTT. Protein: CASSLPTNEKLFF.

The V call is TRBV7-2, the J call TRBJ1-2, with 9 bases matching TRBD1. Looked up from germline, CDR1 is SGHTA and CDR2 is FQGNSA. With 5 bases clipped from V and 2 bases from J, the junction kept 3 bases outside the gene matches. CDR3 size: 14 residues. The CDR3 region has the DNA TGTGCCAGCAGCCGGGACAGGGTAAACTATGGCTACACCTTC. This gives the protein CASSRDRVNYGYTF.

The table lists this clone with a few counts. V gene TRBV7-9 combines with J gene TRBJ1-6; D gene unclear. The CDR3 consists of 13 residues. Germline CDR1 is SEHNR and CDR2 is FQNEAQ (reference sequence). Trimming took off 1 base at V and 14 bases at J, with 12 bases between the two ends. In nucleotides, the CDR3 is TGTGCCAGCAGCTTAGATGGTAGGAGGGCCCTCCACTTT. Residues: CASSLDGRRALHF.

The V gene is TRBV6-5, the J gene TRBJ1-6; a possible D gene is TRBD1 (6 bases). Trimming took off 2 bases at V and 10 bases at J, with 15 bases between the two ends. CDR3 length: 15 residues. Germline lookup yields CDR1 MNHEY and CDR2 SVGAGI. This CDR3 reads CASSYGWQGKSPLHF. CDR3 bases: TGTGCCAGCAGTTACGGTTGGCAGGGGAAATCACCCCTCCACTTT.

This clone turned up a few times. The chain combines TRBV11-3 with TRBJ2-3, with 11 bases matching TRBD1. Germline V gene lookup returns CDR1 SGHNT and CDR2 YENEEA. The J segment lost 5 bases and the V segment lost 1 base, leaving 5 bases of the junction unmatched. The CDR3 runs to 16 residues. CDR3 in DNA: TGTGCCAGCAGCTTAGGAGGGACAGGGGGAGGAGATACGCAGTATTTT. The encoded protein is CASSLGGTGGGDTQYF. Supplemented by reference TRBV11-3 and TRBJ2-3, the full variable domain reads EAGVVQSPRYKIIEKKQPVAFWCNPISGHNTLYWYLQNLGQGPELLIRYENEEAVDDSQLPKDRFSAERLKGVDSTLKIQPAELGDSAVYLCASSLGGTGGGDTQYFGPGTRLTVL.

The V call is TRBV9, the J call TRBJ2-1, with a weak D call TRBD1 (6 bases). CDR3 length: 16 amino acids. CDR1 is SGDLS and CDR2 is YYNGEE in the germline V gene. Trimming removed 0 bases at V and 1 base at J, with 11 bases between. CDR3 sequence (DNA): TGTGCCAGCAGCGTAGGGACAGCCTTATCCTACAATGAGCAGTTCTTC. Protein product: CASSVGTALSYNEQFF.

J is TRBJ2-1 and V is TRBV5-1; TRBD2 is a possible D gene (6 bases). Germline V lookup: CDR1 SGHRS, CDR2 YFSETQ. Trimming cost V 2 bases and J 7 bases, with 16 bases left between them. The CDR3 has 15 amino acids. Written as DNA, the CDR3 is TGCGCCAGCAGCTTATCGGGGGTTGAATTGAATGAGCAGTTCTTC. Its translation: CASSLSGVELNEQFF. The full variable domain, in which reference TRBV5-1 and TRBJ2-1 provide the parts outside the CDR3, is KAGVTQTPRYLIKTRGQQVTLSCSPISGHRSVSWYQQTPGQGLQFLFEYFSETQRNKGNFPGRFSGRQFSNSRSEMNVSTLELGDSALYLCASSLSGVELNEQFFGPGTRLTVL.

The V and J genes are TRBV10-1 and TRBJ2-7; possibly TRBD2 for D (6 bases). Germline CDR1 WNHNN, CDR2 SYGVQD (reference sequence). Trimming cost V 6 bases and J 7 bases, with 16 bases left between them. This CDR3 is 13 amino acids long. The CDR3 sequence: CASRVGGDREQYF. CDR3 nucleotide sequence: TGCGCCAGCAGAGTCGGAGGGGACCGGGAGCAGTACTTC.

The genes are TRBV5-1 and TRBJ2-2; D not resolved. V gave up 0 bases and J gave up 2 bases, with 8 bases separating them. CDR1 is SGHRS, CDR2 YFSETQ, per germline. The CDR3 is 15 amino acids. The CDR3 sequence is CASSLAGSNTGELFF. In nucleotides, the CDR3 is TGCGCCAGCAGCTTGGCCGGATCTAACACCGGGGAGCTGTTTTTT.

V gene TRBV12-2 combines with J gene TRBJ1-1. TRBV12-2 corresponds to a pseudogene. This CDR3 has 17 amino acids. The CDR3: CASRLFCITGEGTEAFF. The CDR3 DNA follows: TGTGCAAGTCGCTTATTTTGTATAACGGGGGAAGGAACTGAAGCTTTCTTT.

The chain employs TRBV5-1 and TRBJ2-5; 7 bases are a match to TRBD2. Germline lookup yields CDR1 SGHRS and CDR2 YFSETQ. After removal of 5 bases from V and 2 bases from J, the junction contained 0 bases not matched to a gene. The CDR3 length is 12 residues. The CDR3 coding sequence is TGCGCCAGCAGGGGGGGGCAAGAGACCCAGTACTTC. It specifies CASRGGQETQYF.

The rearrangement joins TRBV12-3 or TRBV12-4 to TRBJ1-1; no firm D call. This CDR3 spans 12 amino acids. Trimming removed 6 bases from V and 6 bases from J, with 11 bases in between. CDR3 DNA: TGTGCCAGCAGCCGGGTAGTACCTGAAGCTTTCTTT. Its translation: CASSRVVPEAFF.

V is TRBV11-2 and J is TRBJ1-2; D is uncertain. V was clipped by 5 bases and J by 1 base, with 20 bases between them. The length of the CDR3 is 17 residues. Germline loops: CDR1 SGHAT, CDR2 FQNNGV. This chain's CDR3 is CASSPPSKPVLNYGYTF. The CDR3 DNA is TGTGCCAGCAGCCCCCCATCGAAACCGGTTCTTAACTATGGCTACACCTTC.

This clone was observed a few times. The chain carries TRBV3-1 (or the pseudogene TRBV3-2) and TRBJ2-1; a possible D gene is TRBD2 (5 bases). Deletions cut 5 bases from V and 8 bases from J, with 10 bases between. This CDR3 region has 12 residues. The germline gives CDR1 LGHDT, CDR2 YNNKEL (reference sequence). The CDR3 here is CASSSIGDEQFF. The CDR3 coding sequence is TGTGCCAGCAGCTCAATCGGGGATGAGCAGTTCTTC.

This CDR3 reads CASGLVLTEVYNEQFF. The DNA for the CDR3 is TGTGCTAGTGGTTTGGTATTAACGGAGGTCTACAATGAGCAGTTCTTC. This chain joins TRBV12-5 and TRBJ2-1; tentatively, D is TRBD2 (5 bases). This CDR3 comprises 16 residues. Germline loops: CDR1 LGHNT, CDR2 FRNRAP. Between the trimmed V and J ends, which lost 0 bases and 3 bases, there was a span of 12 bases.

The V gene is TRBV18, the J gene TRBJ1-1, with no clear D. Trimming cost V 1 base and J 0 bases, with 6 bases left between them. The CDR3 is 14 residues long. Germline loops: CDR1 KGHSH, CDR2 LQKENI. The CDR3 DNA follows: TGTGCCAGCTCACCACAGGTCCTGAACACTGAAGCTTTCTTT. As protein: CASSPQVLNTEAFF. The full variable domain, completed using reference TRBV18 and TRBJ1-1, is NAGVMQNPRHLVRRRGQEARLRCSPMKGHSHVYWYRQLPEEGLKFMVYLQKENIIDESGMPKERFSAEFPKEGPSILRIQQVVRGDSAAYFCASSPQVLNTEAFFGQGTRLTVV.

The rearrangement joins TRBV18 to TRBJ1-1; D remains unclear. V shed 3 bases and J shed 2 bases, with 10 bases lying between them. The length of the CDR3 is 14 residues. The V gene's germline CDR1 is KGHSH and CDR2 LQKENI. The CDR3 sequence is CASSPAHGNTEAFF. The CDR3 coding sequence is TGTGCCAGCTCACCTGCCCACGGTAACACTGAAGCTTTCTTT.

CDR3 DNA: TGTGCCAGCAGTGACGTAGGGCGGGCCGAGCAGTACTTC. Translation gives CASSDVGRAEQYF. This chain links TRBV2 with TRBJ2-7, with a tentative D call TRBD2 (5 bases). V was clipped by 3 bases and J by 6 bases, with 12 bases between them. The CDR3 sequence is 13 residues long. Per the germline V gene, CDR1 is SNHLY and CDR2 is FYNNEI.